This T cell receptor beta chain was captured in a study of post-analysis software for immune sequencing data. Study observations and caveats: There was significantly lower normalized Chao1 diversity in multiple sclerosis patients than in controls. Batch-mates among the samples co-clustered strongly by F measure. With TRBV5-6, TRBV5-1 and TRBV20-1 included, about five TRBV segments were more frequent in patients than in controls.

This clonotype was observed at least ten times. No antigen is known for it. TCR beta cDNA libraries had unique molecular identifiers. Via MiXCR, TCRdb re-called the PCR reads, giving one row per CDR3 protein. The data hold approximately 730,000 distinct CDR3 sequences, with about 43% observed a single time. V was pared by 5 bases and J by 4 bases, with 2 bases of the junction left unmatched. This CDR3 comprises 12 residues. The source of this sequence is a girl between 10 and 17 years old with multiple sclerosis. This rearrangement joins TRBV12-3 or TRBV12-4 to TRBJ2-7; TRBD1 matches at 7 bases. The specimen sequenced was blood. CDR3 sequence (DNA): TGTGCCAGCAGTCGACAGGGTTACGAGCAGTACTTC. It is translated as CASSRQGYEQYF.